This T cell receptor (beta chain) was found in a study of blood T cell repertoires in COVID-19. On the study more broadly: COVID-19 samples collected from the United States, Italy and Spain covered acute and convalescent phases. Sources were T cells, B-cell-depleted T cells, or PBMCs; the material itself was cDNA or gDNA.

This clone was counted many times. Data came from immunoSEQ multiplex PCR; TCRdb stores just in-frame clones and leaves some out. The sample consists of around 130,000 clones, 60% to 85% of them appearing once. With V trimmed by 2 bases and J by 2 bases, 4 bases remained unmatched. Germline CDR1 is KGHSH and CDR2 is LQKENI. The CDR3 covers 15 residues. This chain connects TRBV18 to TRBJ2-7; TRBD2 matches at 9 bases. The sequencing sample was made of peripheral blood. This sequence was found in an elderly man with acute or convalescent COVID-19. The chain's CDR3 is CASSPVTSGPYEQYF. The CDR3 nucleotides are TGTGCCAGCTCACCAGTGACTAGCGGACCCTACGAGCAGTACTTC.